The 9 T cell receptor beta chains below were found in one sample sequenced in a study of blood T cell repertoires in COVID-19. Profiled with immunoSEQ multiplex PCR; TCRdb holds only in-frame clones, not every one. The sample lists around 180,000 clones, approximately 86% seen once, with approximately 9.4% in the top ten. The sample was peripheral blood. All receptors derive from a woman of 80 years or more with acute or convalescent COVID-19.

This chain joins TRBV2 and TRBJ2-5, with 12 bases fitting TRBD1. Germline V gene lookup returns CDR1 SNHLY and CDR2 FYNNEI. After removal of 6 bases from V and 6 bases from J, the junction contained 8 bases not matched to a gene. The CDR3 sequence is 15 residues long. The CDR3 DNA reads as TGTGCCAGCAGCGGGGGACAGGGGGCGCCGAAGACCCAGTACTTC. It specifies CASSGGQGAPKTQYF.

A single count supports this clone. The V gene is TRBV3-1 (or the pseudogene TRBV3-2), the J gene TRBJ1-2; weak D call: TRBD1 (5 bases). V shed 9 bases and J shed 3 bases, with 20 bases lying between them. CDR1 is LGHDT and CDR2 is YNNKEL in the germline V gene (reference sequence). The CDR3 spans 15 residues. The CDR3 bases are TGTGCCAGTTCACAAGGGACGGGGAGGGACTATGGCTACACCTTC. Translated: CASSQGTGRDYGYTF.

The CDR3 reads CASSLVAGGDEQFF. The CDR3 DNA sequence: TGTGCCAGCAGCTTAGTAGCGGGGGGAGATGAGCAGTTCTTC. The chain recombines TRBV7-6 with TRBJ2-1; 10 positions agree with TRBD2. CDR3 length equals 14 residues. V lost 1 base, J lost 8 bases, and 2 bases stayed unmatched. Germline loops: CDR1 SGHVS, CDR2 FNYEAQ.

This chain uses TRBV9 with TRBJ1-4; 7 bases map to TRBD1. Unmatched junction bases numbered 8, after V lost 3 bases and J lost 0 bases. The CDR3 is made up of 17 amino acids. Looked up from germline, CDR1 is SGDLS and CDR2 is YYNGEE. The CDR3 sequence: CASSGGQASSTNEKLFF. The CDR3 DNA sequence: TGTGCCAGCAGCGGAGGACAGGCTTCCTCAACTAATGAAAAACTGTTTTTT.

J is TRBJ1-2 and V is TRBV7-2, with D possibly matching TRBD1 (5 bases). This CDR3 is built from 13 residues. CDR1 and CDR2 from the germline V gene are SGHTA and FQGNSA. The V end lost 6 bases, the J end lost 0 bases, and 8 bases lay between the germline ends. The CDR3 DNA reads as TGTGCCAGCAGATTGGACACTAACTATGGCTACACCTTC. The encoded protein is CASRLDTNYGYTF. The full variable domain, completed using reference TRBV7-2 and TRBJ1-2, is GAGVSQSPSNKVTEKGKDVELRCDPISGHTALYWYRQSLGQGLEFLIYFQGNSAPDKSGLPSDRFSAERTGGSVSTLTIQRTQQEDSAVYLCASRLDTNYGYTFGSGTRLTVV.

The V call is TRBV6-2 or TRBV6-3, the J call TRBJ2-7; D not resolved. The CDR3 consists of 12 residues. V lost 2 bases and J lost 6, with 8 bases in between. Germline V gives CDR1 MNHEY, CDR2 SVGEGT. CDR3 loop: CASSYLLGEQYF. CDR3 nucleotides: TGTGCCAGCAGTTACCTTCTAGGCGAGCAGTACTTC.

The J gene is TRBJ2-7, the V gene TRBV28; 11 bases are a match to TRBD1. CDR1 is MDHEN and CDR2 is SYDVKM in the germline V gene. Germline trimming cut 2 bases from V and 5 bases from J; bases unmatched to any gene: 8. CDR3 length: 16 amino acids. CDR3 DNA sequence: TGTGCCAGCAGTTTACTACCGGGACAGGGGGACAACGAGCAGTACTTC. Amino acids: CASSLLPGQGDNEQYF. The full variable domain, rest sourced from reference TRBV28 and TRBJ2-7, is DVKVTQSSRYLVKRTGEKVFLECVQDMDHENMFWYRQDPGLGLRLIYFSYDVKMKEKGDIPEGYSVSREKKERFSLILESASTNQTSMYLCASSLLPGQGDNEQYFGPGTRLTVT.

CDR3 protein: CSAAFRDGYTF. CDR3 DNA: TGCAGTGCTGCTTTCAGGGATGGCTACACCTTC. The chain is built from TRBV20-1 and TRBJ1-2; TRBD1 might be the D (5 bases). The CDR3 has 11 residues. V was clipped by 5 bases and J by 6 bases, with 10 bases between them. Germline V gene data show CDR1 as DFQATT and CDR2 as SNEGSKA (reference sequence).

The genes are TRBV4-1 and TRBJ1-3; D is unresolved. The CDR3 sequence is 17 residues long. Trimming pared 0 bases from V and 4 bases from J, leaving 16 bases between. CDR1 MGHRA and CDR2 YSYEKL come from the germline V gene. The CDR3 nucleotides read TGCGCCAGCAGCCAAGATGGAAACTTCCGGAGAGGAAACACCATATATTTT. This codes for CASSQDGNFRRGNTIYF.